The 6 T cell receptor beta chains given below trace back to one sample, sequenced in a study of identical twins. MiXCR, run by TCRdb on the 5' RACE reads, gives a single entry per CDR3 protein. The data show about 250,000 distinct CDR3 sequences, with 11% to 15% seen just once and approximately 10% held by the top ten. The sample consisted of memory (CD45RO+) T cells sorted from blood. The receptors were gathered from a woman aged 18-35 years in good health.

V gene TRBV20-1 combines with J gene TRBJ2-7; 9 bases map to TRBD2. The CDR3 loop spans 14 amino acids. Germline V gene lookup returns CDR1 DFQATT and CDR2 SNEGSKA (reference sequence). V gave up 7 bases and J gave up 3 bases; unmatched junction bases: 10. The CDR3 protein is CSVPTSGELYEQYF. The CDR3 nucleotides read TGCAGTGTTCCGACTAGCGGAGAGCTCTACGAGCAGTACTTC.

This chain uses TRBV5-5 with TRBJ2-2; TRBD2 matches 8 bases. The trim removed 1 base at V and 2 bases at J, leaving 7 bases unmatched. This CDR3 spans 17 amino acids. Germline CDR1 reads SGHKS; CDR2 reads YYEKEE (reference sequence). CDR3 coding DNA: TGTGCCAGCAGCTTGTCTTTAGCGGGACGTAACACCGGGGAGCTGTTTTTT. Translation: CASSLSLAGRNTGELFF.

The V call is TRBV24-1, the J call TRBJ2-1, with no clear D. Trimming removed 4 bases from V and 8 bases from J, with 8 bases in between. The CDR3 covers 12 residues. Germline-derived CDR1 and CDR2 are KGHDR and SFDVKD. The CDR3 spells CATSDPGYEQFF. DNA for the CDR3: TGTGCCACCAGTGACCCTGGGTATGAGCAGTTCTTC.

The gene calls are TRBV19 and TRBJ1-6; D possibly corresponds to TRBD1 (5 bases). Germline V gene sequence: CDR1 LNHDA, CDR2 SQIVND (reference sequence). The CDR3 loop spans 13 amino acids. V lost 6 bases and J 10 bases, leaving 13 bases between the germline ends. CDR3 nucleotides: TGTGCCAGTAGCCCCATACAGGACTCACCCCTCCACTTT. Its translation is CASSPIQDSPLHF.

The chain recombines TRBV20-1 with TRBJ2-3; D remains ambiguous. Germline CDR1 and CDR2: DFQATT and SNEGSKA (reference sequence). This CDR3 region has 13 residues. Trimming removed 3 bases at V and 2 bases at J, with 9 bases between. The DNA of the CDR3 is TGCAGTGCTAGCGGGCTTGACACAGATACGCAGTATTTT. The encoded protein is CSASGLDTDTQYF.

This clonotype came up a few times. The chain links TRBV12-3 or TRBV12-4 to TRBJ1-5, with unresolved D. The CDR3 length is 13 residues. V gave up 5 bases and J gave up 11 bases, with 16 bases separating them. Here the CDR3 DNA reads TGTGCCAGCAGTACTACAAGGACTCTGGCCCAGCATTTT. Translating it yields CASSTTRTLAQHF.